This T cell receptor (beta chain) came from a study of CD8 T cells in Susac syndrome. Germline lookup yields CDR1 LGHNT and CDR2 FRNRAP. CDR3 length equals 13 residues. With 6 bases removed from V and 2 bases from J, the gap between germline ends came to 10 bases. An input of about 0.5 to 1 ug of RNA was subjected to reverse transcription using random hexamers. One entry per CDR3 protein results from TCRdb running MiXCR on the immunoSEQ multiplex PCR reads. Seen here are tens of thousands of distinct CDR3 sequences, approximately 96% observed once, and the top ten hold about 0.65%. Negative isolation was used for CD8+ and CD4+ T cells and FACS enrichment for TEMRA cells.

This TCR came from a human donor with Susac syndrome. V gene TRBV12-5 combines with J gene TRBJ2-5; tentatively, D is TRBD1 (5 bases). Sequenced input: CD8+ T cells from PBMCs. The CDR3 sequence: CASGRQFQETQYF. The DNA for the CDR3 is TGTGCTAGTGGACGACAGTTTCAAGAGACCCAGTACTTC.